A single sample is the source of the 21 T cell receptor beta chains below, sequenced in a study of blood T cell repertoires in COVID-19. TCRdb's table, derived via immunoSEQ multiplex PCR, lists solely in-frame clones and lacks some. The sample lists 250,000 to 300,000 clones; roughly 90% were seen once. Material for sequencing was peripheral blood. These receptors were collected from a woman aged 30 to 39 with COVID-19, enrolled during active disease.

The chain recombines TRBV6-2 or TRBV6-3 with TRBJ2-5, with TRBD2 matching 15 bases. The J segment lost 5 bases and the V segment lost 6 bases, leaving 10 bases of the junction unmatched. The germline V gene has CDR1 MNHEY and CDR2 SVGEGT. The CDR3 runs 17 residues. The chain's CDR3 is CASSPGLAGGPRETQYF. CDR3 DNA: TGTGCCAGCAGCCCCGGACTAGCGGGGGGGCCAAGGGAGACCCAGTACTTC.

V is TRBV14 and J is TRBJ1-5; D might be TRBD1 (6 bases). Germline CDR1 and CDR2: SGHDN and FVKESK. This CDR3 is built from 14 residues. Here the CDR3 DNA reads TGTGCTTTTCTCGGCAGGGGAGAGGGACAGCCCCAGCATTTT. Residues: CAFLGRGEGQPQHF.

This clone has only a few counts. The chain links TRBV6-6 to TRBJ2-7, with TRBD2 matching 7 bases. The V and J ends lost 5 bases and 2 bases, in that order; junction bases with no gene match: 9. Germline assignment: CDR1 MNHNY and CDR2 SVGAGI (reference sequence). CDR3 length: 15 residues. CDR3 sequence reads: CASSPLGGGAYEQYF. The CDR3 DNA reads TGTGCCAGCAGTCCATTGGGTGGGGGGGCCTACGAGCAGTACTTC.

The genes are TRBV19 and TRBJ2-3, with 9 bases aligning to TRBD2. Trimming cost V 3 bases and J 2 bases; bases outside gene matches: 9. Germline CDR1 is LNHDA and CDR2 is SQIVND (reference sequence). This CDR3 has 17 residues. DNA for the CDR3: TGTGCCAGTAGTATCTCCCTCGGACTAGCGTTCACAGATACGCAGTATTTT. This sequence encodes CASSISLGLAFTDTQYF.

The chain links TRBV12-3 or TRBV12-4 to TRBJ1-1; TRBD1 might be the D (5 bases). Trimming took 2 bases from V and 4 from J, leaving 8 bases between them. CDR3 length equals 13 residues. The CDR3 loop reads CASSLQGGTEAFF. DNA for the CDR3: TGTGCCAGCAGTTTACAGGGTGGCACTGAAGCTTTCTTT.

Worth noting for this clone: Its ends do not fully match the called genes, so a read error is possible. The chain has TRBV28 and TRBJ1-1; tentatively, D is TRBD1 (5 bases). Per the germline V gene, CDR1 is MDHEN and CDR2 is SYDVKM. The length of the CDR3 is 13 residues. The CDR3 is CASIPRFTGVTIF. The CDR3, as DNA: TGTGCCAGCATTCCCAGGTTTACGGGGGTAACGATCTTT.

As concerns this clone: It is likely a read error, because the conserved phenylalanine at the end of the CDR3 is missing. The DNA is omitted, as the CDR3 cannot be located on it reliably, and the CDR3 follows TCRdb's listing. This chain uses TRBV12-5 with TRBJ2-7; the table gives TRBD2 as D, unverified against the DNA. Germline values: CDR1 LGHNT, CDR2 FRNRAP. Ends included, the CDR3 has 10 residues. CDR3 residues: CASGLGEGSC.

The V call is TRBV5-4, the J call TRBJ2-3; D perhaps matches TRBD1 (6 bases). The germline V gene has CDR1 SGHNT and CDR2 YYREEE (reference sequence). This CDR3 is 16 amino acids long. Trimming pared 4 bases from V and 0 bases from J, leaving 15 bases between. CDR3 coding DNA: TGTGCCAGCAGCATTCGGACAGATCCGAGCACAGATACGCAGTATTTT. This gives the protein CASSIRTDPSTDTQYF.

This rearrangement joins TRBV3-1 (or the pseudogene TRBV3-2) to TRBJ1-1; unclear D gene. Deletions cut 2 bases from V and 1 base from J, with 14 bases between. Germline assignment: CDR1 LGHDT and CDR2 YNNKEL (reference sequence). The CDR3 spans 16 residues. For the CDR3, the DNA is TGTGCCAGCAGCCAACGATGGGGAGGGCGGAACACTGAAGCTTTCTTT. This translates into CASSQRWGGRNTEAFF.

The chain has TRBV27 and TRBJ1-4; TRBD1 agrees at 9 bases. Germline values: CDR1 MNHEY, CDR2 SMNVEV (reference sequence). This CDR3 has 13 residues. J lost 10 bases, V lost 5 bases, and 5 bases had no gene match. CDR3 loop: CASSPGTGLKLFF. CDR3 DNA sequence: TGTGCCAGCAGTCCAGGGACAGGGTTAAAACTGTTTTTT.

The chain uses TRBV15 and TRBJ1-1; possible D gene TRBD1, 5 bases. V was shortened by 5 bases and J by 4 bases, with 17 bases between the two germline ends. CDR3 size: 15 residues. Germline V gives CDR1 LNHNV, CDR2 YYDKDF (reference sequence). As DNA, the CDR3 is TGTGCCACCAGCGGGGGGGATGCAGGTCGCACTGAAGCTTTCTTT. As protein: CATSGGDAGRTEAFF.

The chain couples TRBV7-9 to TRBJ2-1; D gene uncertain. This CDR3 has 13 residues. Germline CDR1 is SEHNR and CDR2 is FQNEAQ (reference sequence). The V and J ends lost 10 bases and 0 bases respectively, with 10 bases between them. CDR3 protein: CATTPSSYNEQFF. The CDR3 DNA sequence: TGTGCCACGACTCCTTCCTCCTACAATGAGCAGTTCTTC.

This clone was seen just once. The chain carries TRBV6-5 and TRBJ2-7; 9 bases align to TRBD1. The ends lost 4 bases at V and 7 bases at J; junction bases unmatched: 8. CDR3 length equals 14 residues. Germline loops: CDR1 MNHEY, CDR2 SVGAGI. CDR3 in amino acids: CASSFVQGAGEQYF. The CDR3 bases are TGTGCCAGCAGTTTTGTACAGGGGGCGGGGGAGCAGTACTTC.

In its sample, this clone was seen once. This rearrangement joins TRBV7-6 to TRBJ2-3; the D is unclear. From germline, CDR1 is SGHVS and CDR2 FNYEAQ. This CDR3 has 16 amino acids. V was cut by 0 bases and J by 0 bases, with 10 bases left in between. The CDR3 nucleotides are TGTGCCAGCAGCTTAGCGGGCCCCTCTAGCACAGATACGCAGTATTTT. Encoded protein: CASSLAGPSSTDTQYF.

V gene TRBV5-1 combines with J gene TRBJ2-2; no firm D call. Trimming shortened V by 1 base and J by 5 bases, and 15 bases separated the two germline ends. CDR1 and CDR2 from the germline V gene are SGHRS and YFSETQ. The CDR3 totals 16 residues. The CDR3 spells CASSLYIPTGTGELFF. For the CDR3, the DNA is TGCGCCAGCAGCTTGTATATACCAACCGGGACCGGGGAGCTGTTTTTT.

The rearrangement joins TRBV6-6 to TRBJ2-7, with D unclear. The CDR3 is 15 amino acids. V gave up 2 bases and J gave up 0 bases, with 11 bases separating them. Germline V gene lookup returns CDR1 MNHNY and CDR2 SVGAGI (reference sequence). This chain's CDR3 is CASSYGGASSYEQYF. The CDR3, as DNA: TGTGCCAGCAGTTACGGTGGAGCCAGCTCCTACGAGCAGTACTTC.

The CDR3 sequence: CASSQEVRVLDEQFF. The CDR3 nucleotides are TGCGCCAGCAGCCAAGAAGTCCGGGTTTTAGATGAGCAGTTCTTC. The chain has TRBV4-1 and TRBJ2-1; no firm D call. This CDR3 contains 15 residues. Germline CDR1 and CDR2: MGHRA and YSYEKL. Trimming cost V 0 bases and J 8 bases, with 14 bases left between them.

This clone has just one count. The chain uses TRBV10-3 and TRBJ1-4; D unresolved. Germline CDR1 and CDR2: ENHRY and SYGVKD. V shed 9 bases and J shed 3 bases, with 8 bases lying between them. This CDR3 is built from 12 residues. This chain's CDR3 is CAIRQSNEKLFF. The CDR3 DNA sequence: TGTGCCATTAGACAATCTAATGAAAAACTGTTTTTT.

J is TRBJ1-1 and V is TRBV28; 10 nucleotides line up with TRBD1. Looked up from germline, CDR1 is MDHEN and CDR2 is SYDVKM. This CDR3 is built from 16 residues. The V and J ends lost 2 bases and 8 bases, in that order; junction bases with no gene match: 11. For the CDR3, the DNA is TGTGCCAGCAGTTTAACCGGGACAGGGGTGATACTCGAAGCTTTCTTT. Residues: CASSLTGTGVILEAFF.

The chain carries TRBV5-5 and TRBJ2-6; D unclear. The CDR3 totals 18 residues. In germline, CDR1 is SGHKS, CDR2 YYEKEE (reference sequence). V gave up 2 bases and J gave up 0 bases, with 15 bases separating them. The CDR3, as DNA: TGTGCCAGCAGCTTCCATCCCGCTGACTTCTCTGGGGCCAACGTCCTGACTTTC. Its protein product is CASSFHPADFSGANVLTF.

The chain recombines TRBV6-4 with TRBJ1-1, with D perhaps matching TRBD1 (6 bases). The V gene lost 5 bases and the J gene lost 1 base, with 11 bases spanning the gap. The CDR3 runs 14 residues. CDR1 MRHNA and CDR2 SNTAGT come from the germline V gene. CDR3 sequence reads: CASSMGDTNTEAFF. The CDR3 nucleotides read TGTGCCAGCAGTATGGGGGACACGAACACTGAAGCTTTCTTT.